The 3 T cell receptor beta chains reported below all come from one sample, sequenced in a study of cytomegalovirus exposure and HLA in healthy donors. PCR involved 60 Vbeta and 13 Jbeta primers. Here immunoSEQ multiplex PCR was the method, and the copy in TCRdb shows in-frame clones only, minus some. Here the sample spans under 200,000 clones, roughly 78% being singletons. Material for sequencing was PBMCs. Receptors originate from a woman in her 30s in good health and CMV-seropositive.

The rearrangement joins TRBV19 to TRBJ1-1, with a weak D call TRBD1 (5 bases). CDR1 is LNHDA and CDR2 is SQIVND in the germline V gene (reference sequence). V was pared by 1 base and J by 4 bases, with 10 bases between. The length of the CDR3 is 14 residues. The CDR3, as DNA: TGTGCCAGTAGTATAGCGGGGGTAGGCACTGAAGCTTTCTTT. Its protein product is CASSIAGVGTEAFF.

V and J are TRBV7-2 and TRBJ1-1, with D perhaps TRBD1 (5 bases). The CDR3 contains 17 residues. Deletions cut 3 bases from V and 1 base from J, with 18 bases between. In germline, CDR1 is SGHTA, CDR2 FQGNSA. The DNA of the CDR3 is TGTGCCAGCAGCTTTCCCTTGTTGACAGTCACGAACACTGAAGCTTTCTTT. Its translation: CASSFPLLTVTNTEAFF.

This clone showed up just a few times. The chain links TRBV10-3 to TRBJ1-5; TRBD1 agrees at 9 bases. Germline values: CDR1 ENHRY, CDR2 SYGVKD. The length of the CDR3 is 14 residues. The ends lost 4 bases at V and 6 bases at J; junction bases unmatched: 4. CDR3 in amino acids: CAISAGQGGQPQHF. The CDR3 DNA follows: TGTGCCATCAGTGCGGGACAGGGAGGTCAGCCCCAGCATTTT.